This T cell receptor beta chain is drawn from a study of shared clonotypes between healthy human individuals. Generated by immunoSEQ multiplex PCR, the TCRdb table keeps only in-frame clones and is missing some. The sample consists of approximately 1,500,000 clones, approximately 96% of them appearing once. Partitioning of CD4+ cells yielded a CD45RA+ naive subset and a CD45RA-negative memory subset. The clonotype was recovered from a man younger than 45 in good health. The sample was naive CD4+ T cells sorted from blood. The subset was: CD45RA+ positively selected.

The CDR3 loop reads CASSPFGRAGTGELFF. The CDR3 DNA follows: TGTGCCAGCTCACCATTTGGGAGGGCCGGTACCGGGGAGCTGTTTTTT. The chain joins TRBV18 to TRBJ2-2, with TRBD2 matching over 7 bases. Unmatched junction bases numbered 8, after V lost 2 bases and J lost 5 bases. CDR3 length: 16 residues. The germline V gene encodes CDR1 KGHSH and CDR2 LQKENI. Combining the CDR3 with reference TRBV18 and TRBJ2-2 gives the whole variable domain NAGVMQNPRHLVRRRGQEARLRCSPMKGHSHVYWYRQLPEEGLKFMVYLQKENIIDESGMPKERFSAEFPKEGPSILRIQQVVRGDSAAYFCASSPFGRAGTGELFFGEGSRLTVL.